At least ten counts were recorded for the clone carrying this TCR beta chain. Germline V CDR1 and CDR2: SGHNT, YYREEE (reference sequence). The CDR3 consists of 16 residues. V was clipped by 4 bases and J by 3 bases, with 18 bases between them. The record originates from a study of T cells after yellow fever vaccination. Background on the study: Preparation used SMART-Seq v4 Ultra Low Input for the low-cell-number fractions.

Study-wide results and limits: From the bulk population, abundant clonotypes could contaminate and appear within FACS-sorted repertoires. Relatively few clonotypes were ones that appeared in both CD4 and CD8 compartments. Clones from primary vaccination mostly reappeared after the booster (96% CD4, under 90% CD8).

From the 5' RACE reads, TCRdb called clonotypes with MiXCR, one entry per CDR3 protein. The table shows more than 30,000 distinct CDR3 sequences, with approximately 6.6% occurring only once. The gene calls are TRBV5-4 and TRBJ2-3; D perhaps matches TRBD2 (6 bases). Sample: PBMCs, either bulk or a sorted T-cell subset (CD4+, CD8+, memory, or dextramer-sorted; not recorded which), taken on the day of the first yellow fever vaccination. This receptor was identified in a man younger than 30 who received the YFV17D yellow fever vaccine. In DNA form, the CDR3 reads TGTGCCAGCAGCCGGGTGGGGGGTTTGAGAACAGATACGCAGTATTTT. This encodes CASSRVGGLRTDTQYF. Using reference TRBV5-4 and TRBJ2-3 for the parts outside the CDR3, the full variable domain is ETGVTQSPTHLIKTRGQQVTLRCSSQSGHNTVSWYQQALGQGPQFIFQYYREEENGRGNFPPRFSGLQFPNYSSELNVNALELDDSALYLCASSRVGGLRTDTQYFGPGTRLTVL.